The 14 T cell receptor beta chains below all came from one sample that was sequenced in a study of radiation and T cells in renal cell carcinoma. Sample time point: baseline pretreatment blood. The treatment: 15 Gy SBRT to primary tumor, nephrectomy 4 weeks later. Data came from immunoSEQ multiplex PCR; TCRdb stores just in-frame clones and leaves some out. This repertoire shows around 160,000 clones, around 89% found once; its top ten account for 4.1%. The specimen was blood, collected from a patient whose treatment included radiotherapy and nephrectomy. Receptors were obtained from a woman aged 70 to 79 with renal cell carcinoma.

This clone is a singleton in its sample. The chain carries TRBV5-5 and TRBJ2-7; unclear D gene. Germline V gives CDR1 SGHKS, CDR2 YYEKEE (reference sequence). V dropped 0 bases and J dropped 3 bases, with 10 bases sitting between them. This CDR3 is 14 amino acids long. CDR3 in DNA: TGTGCCAGCAGCTTGGTGGGTCCGGTCTACGAGCAGTACTTC. Its protein product is CASSLVGPVYEQYF.

The genes are TRBV11-3 and TRBJ2-5; 7 bases line up with TRBD2. CDR1 is SGHNT, CDR2 YENEEA, per germline. This CDR3 is built from 15 residues. J was trimmed by 1 base and V by 3 bases; bases with no gene match: 5. The CDR3 spells CASSLKLAGQETQYF. The CDR3 DNA sequence: TGTGCCAGCAGCTTGAAATTAGCGGGCCAAGAGACCCAGTACTTC.

This rearrangement joins TRBV2 to TRBJ2-3; perhaps TRBD1 as D (5 bases). The CDR3 is 15 amino acids. V was clipped by 1 base and J by 2 bases, with 10 bases between them. Germline V gives CDR1 SNHLY, CDR2 FYNNEI. The CDR3 bases are TGTGCCAGCAGTGAAGGGCACAGGCCCACAGATACGCAGTATTTT. Protein product: CASSEGHRPTDTQYF.

This sequence joins TRBV5-4 and TRBJ2-7, with D perhaps matching TRBD1 (5 bases). CDR1 and CDR2 from the germline V gene are SGHNT and YYREEE (reference sequence). This CDR3 is 14 amino acids long. Trimming shortened V by 1 base and J by 3 bases, and 11 bases separated the two germline ends. The CDR3 region has the DNA TGTGCCAGCAGCTTGCCAGGGCAAAACTACGAGCAGTACTTC. This encodes CASSLPGQNYEQYF.

The genes are TRBV28 and TRBJ1-4, with D perhaps matching TRBD1 (5 bases). V was trimmed by 5 bases and J by 5 bases, leaving 15 bases between them. Looked up from germline, CDR1 is MDHEN and CDR2 is SYDVKM. The CDR3 consists of 15 residues. CDR3 sequence (DNA): TGTGCCAGCAGTACTCAGGGAGGTTGGAATGAAAAACTGTTTTTT. Translation gives CASSTQGGWNEKLFF.

The V call is TRBV28, the J call TRBJ1-1; D uncertain. Germline CDR1 and CDR2: MDHEN and SYDVKM. The ends were cut back, 2 bases at V and 7 bases at J, with 11 bases in the middle. This CDR3 is built from 13 residues. In DNA form, the CDR3 reads TGTGCCAGCAGTTTAGGAGGTATGAATGAAGCTTTCTTT. This translates into CASSLGGMNEAFF.

The chain joins TRBV6-6 to TRBJ2-3; no definite D call. Trimming removed 2 bases from V and 4 bases from J, with 10 bases in between. Germline lookup yields CDR1 MNHNY and CDR2 SVGAGI (reference sequence). The CDR3 totals 14 residues. CDR3 nucleotide sequence: TGTGCCAGCAGTTACGTTCGAGCAGCAGATACGCAGTATTTT. It yields the protein CASSYVRAADTQYF.

The J gene is TRBJ1-2, the V gene TRBV2, with D unclear. The germline CDR1 and CDR2 sequences are SNHLY and FYNNEI. The CDR3 loop spans 11 amino acids. V was trimmed by 7 bases and J by 8 bases, leaving 11 bases between them. CDR3 loop: CASNGGNGYTF. In DNA, the CDR3 is TGTGCCAGCAATGGAGGGAACGGCTACACCTTC.

The genes are TRBV9 and TRBJ2-3; a weak D match, TRBD2 (5 bases). Germline CDR1 reads SGDLS; CDR2 reads YYNGEE. The V gene lost 4 bases and the J gene lost 2 bases, with 11 bases spanning the gap. The CDR3 covers 14 residues. Here the CDR3 reads CASSPGLNTDTQYF. In DNA form, the CDR3 reads TGTGCCAGCAGCCCCGGACTTAACACAGATACGCAGTATTTT.

This chain joins TRBV10-3 and TRBJ1-2; TRBD1 aligns across 7 bases. CDR1 and CDR2 (germline): ENHRY, SYGVKD. Trimming cost V 4 bases and J 4 bases; bases outside gene matches: 9. The CDR3 consists of 15 residues. The CDR3 nucleotides are TGTGCCATCAGTGGACAGGGCAGGGATGGCTATGGCTACACCTTC. Protein: CAISGQGRDGYGYTF.

V gene TRBV10-1 combines with J gene TRBJ1-1; D remains unclear. V gave up 8 bases and J gave up 10 bases, with 23 bases separating them. CDR3 length: 14 amino acids. CDR1 WNHNN and CDR2 SYGVQD come from the germline V gene (reference sequence). The CDR3, as DNA: TGCGCCAGCCGACGGGCGAGGGAACATAGAGGAGCTTTCTTT. Translated: CASRRAREHRGAFF.

The chain uses TRBV4-1 and TRBJ1-1; D remains unclear. The germline V gene encodes CDR1 MGHRA and CDR2 YSYEKL. V was clipped by 0 bases and J by 11 bases, with 13 bases between them. This CDR3 region has 13 residues. The CDR3 bases are TGCGCCAGCAGCCAAGATCAATCCTGGTGGGCTTTCTTT. As protein: CASSQDQSWWAFF.

The rearrangement uses TRBV27 and TRBJ1-2; D is uncertain. The CDR3 extends over 14 amino acids. Germline loops: CDR1 MNHEY, CDR2 SMNVEV (reference sequence). V was cut by 3 bases and J by 4 bases, with 12 bases left in between. The CDR3 loop is CASSFLGRPYGYTF. CDR3 DNA: TGTGCCAGCAGTTTCCTGGGGAGACCCTATGGCTACACCTTC.

CDR3 bases: TGTGCCACCAGCAGAGATGAGGGACAGGGTCACAATGAGCAGTTCTTC. Protein: CATSRDEGQGHNEQFF. The chain links TRBV15 to TRBJ2-1; TRBD1 aligns across 9 bases. J lost 5 bases, V lost 0 bases, and 5 bases had no gene match. The CDR3 has 16 amino acids. In germline, CDR1 is LNHNV, CDR2 YYDKDF (reference sequence).